These 27 T cell receptor beta chains were all obtained from the same sample, sequenced in a study of cytomegalovirus exposure and HLA in healthy donors. Researchers ran the PCR with 60 Vbeta and 13 Jbeta primers. The data were produced by immunoSEQ multiplex PCR, yet TCRdb's version contains in-frame clones alone and is incomplete. The sample lists 170,000 or so clones, over 70% occurring once. The specimen sequenced was PBMCs. The receptor source for this set is a woman between 50 and 59 years old in good health and CMV-seropositive.

The chain joins TRBV28 to TRBJ2-7; 13 positions match TRBD2. In germline, CDR1 is MDHEN, CDR2 SYDVKM. This CDR3 contains 14 residues. V was pared by 6 bases and J by 3 bases, with 2 bases of the junction left unmatched. DNA of the CDR3: TGTGCCAGCAGCCGACTAGCGGGGGGCTACGAGCAGTACTTC. It is translated as CASSRLAGGYEQYF.

The J gene is TRBJ1-2, the V gene TRBV5-1; no clear D gene. The CDR3 spans 15 residues. Trimming removed 0 bases at V and 6 bases at J, with 15 bases between. CDR1 and CDR2 from the germline V gene are SGHRS and YFSETQ. CDR3 sequence: CASSLDVGGSDGYTF. The CDR3 bases are TGCGCCAGCAGCTTGGATGTCGGAGGGTCGGATGGCTACACCTTC.

The chain recombines TRBV5-1 with TRBJ2-1; a possible D gene is TRBD2 (5 bases). CDR1 is SGHRS, CDR2 YFSETQ, per germline. V lost 5 bases, J lost 8 bases, and 14 bases lay in between. This CDR3 comprises 13 residues. CDR3 amino acids: CASRDRAGDEQFF. As DNA, the CDR3 is TGCGCCAGCAGGGACCGCGCGGGCGATGAGCAGTTCTTC.

The chain recombines TRBV7-2 with TRBJ1-2, with a tentative D call TRBD1 (5 bases). Germline assignment: CDR1 SGHTA and CDR2 FQGNSA. V was clipped by 1 base and J by 4 bases, with 22 bases between them. This CDR3 has 18 amino acids. The CDR3 DNA follows: TGTGCCAGCAGCTTAGTCTCAGCATCGCAGGGCGCTCTCTATGGCTACACCTTC. This translates into CASSLVSASQGALYGYTF.

The gene calls are TRBV19 and TRBJ2-1, with a possible D match to TRBD1 (5 bases). V lost 3 bases, J lost 0 bases, and 12 bases lay in between. CDR1 is LNHDA and CDR2 is SQIVND in the germline V gene (reference sequence). The CDR3 is made up of 16 amino acids. For the CDR3, the DNA is TGTGCCAGTAGTATCTGGACAAAGAGCTCCTACAATGAGCAGTTCTTC. Its protein is CASSIWTKSSYNEQFF.

The V call is TRBV7-8, the J call TRBJ1-4, with D possibly TRBD1 on 5 matching bases. Germline loops: CDR1 SGHVS, CDR2 FQNEAQ. The CDR3 covers 16 residues. V dropped 5 bases and J dropped 4 bases, with 17 bases sitting between them. In DNA, the CDR3 is TGTGCCAGCAGCCTTCGCCGACAGAGCGATAATGAAAAACTGTTTTTT. Residues: CASSLRRQSDNEKLFF.

V usage is TRBV6-5 and J usage is TRBJ2-5; D ambiguous. The ends were cut back, 7 bases at V and 2 bases at J, with 17 bases in the middle. Germline V gives CDR1 MNHEY, CDR2 SVGAGI. The CDR3 consists of 15 residues. As DNA, the CDR3 is TGTGCCAGCACCCAGTGGGCGTCCGGACAAGAGACCCAGTACTTC. It codes for CASTQWASGQETQYF.

In its sample, this clone was seen a few times. The chain couples TRBV10-3 to TRBJ2-5; TRBD2 matches 16 bases. TRBJ2-7 explains the end of the DNA better; the J call may be wrong. Germline CDR1 ENHRY, CDR2 SYGVKD. The CDR3 covers 21 residues. This CDR3 is CAISFFLRGLAGGRSNYEQYF. CDR3 sequence (DNA): TGTGCCATCAGTTTCTTTCTCCGGGGACTAGCGGGGGGGAGATCAAACTACGAGCAGTACTTC.

The chain joins TRBV6-5 to TRBJ2-5; 11 bases are shared with TRBD2. Germline V gives CDR1 MNHEY, CDR2 SVGAGI. The CDR3 extends over 14 amino acids. The V and J ends lost 7 bases and 4 bases, in that order; junction bases with no gene match: 5. The chain's CDR3 is CASNSGGAVETQYF. The CDR3 region has the DNA TGTGCCAGCAATAGCGGGGGGGCGGTAGAGACCCAGTACTTC.

Turning to this clone: Other nucleotide sequences from this sample produce the same CDR3. The J gene is TRBJ1-2, the V gene TRBV9, with a possible D match to TRBD1 (5 bases). The germline V gene encodes CDR1 SGDLS and CDR2 YYNGEE. V shed 4 bases and J shed 4 bases, with 17 bases lying between them. The CDR3 spans 15 residues. This chain's CDR3 is CASSPSAGGAYGYTF. CDR3 nucleotide sequence: TGTGCCAGCAGCCCTTCTGCGGGGGGAGCCTATGGCTACACCTTC.

With respect to this clone: One end of the junction fails to match germline, which may point to a read error. V is TRBV7-9 and J is TRBJ2-7; possible D gene TRBD1, 5 bases. CDR1 and CDR2 (germline): SEHNR, FQNEAQ (reference sequence). The CDR3 loop spans 16 amino acids. CDR3: CSSSSPRQSLTYEQYF. The CDR3 coding sequence is TGTTCCAGCAGCTCTCCCCGACAGTCTCTAACCTACGAGCAGTACTTC.

The CDR3 loop is CASSLSRGYTEAFF. The CDR3 bases are TGTGCCAGCAGTTTATCCCGGGGGTACACTGAAGCTTTCTTT. The chain recombines TRBV27 with TRBJ1-1, with D possibly TRBD1 on 5 matching bases. The CDR3 is 14 amino acids. The V gene's germline CDR1 is MNHEY and CDR2 SMNVEV (reference sequence). Between the trimmed V and J ends, which lost 0 bases and 3 bases, there was a span of 8 bases.

Only one count was recorded for this clone. The CDR3 region has the DNA TGTGCCAGCTCACCACCAGCGGGGGGGCTAGCCAAAAACATTCAGTACTTC. The encoded protein is CASSPPAGGLAKNIQYF. V and J are TRBV18 and TRBJ2-4, with 10 bases that match TRBD2. This CDR3 comprises 17 residues. Trimming at V came to 0 bases and at J to 0 bases, leaving 2 bases not matched to a gene. The germline gives CDR1 KGHSH, CDR2 LQKENI.

The chain joins TRBV30 to TRBJ2-6; TRBD1 might be the D (6 bases). V lost 5 bases and J lost 4, with 21 bases in between. The V gene's germline CDR1 is GTSNPN and CDR2 SVGIG (reference sequence). The CDR3 totals 17 residues. CDR3 nucleotides: TGTGCCTGGGCTCAGGGACCCCAGGGGAAGGGGGCCAACGTCCTGACTTTC. Its protein product is CAWAQGPQGKGANVLTF.

The chain carries TRBV5-4 and TRBJ1-1; a possible D gene is TRBD1 (5 bases). Germline CDR1 is SGHNT and CDR2 is YYREEE (reference sequence). V lost 10 bases to trimming and J lost 5 bases, with 18 bases between them. This CDR3 is 13 amino acids long. The CDR3, as DNA: TGTGCCCAAGGGCAGGGCGGATGGACTGAAGCTTTCTTT. Amino acid sequence: CAQGQGGWTEAFF.

The V gene is TRBV4-3, the J gene TRBJ2-2, with D hard to call. Germline loops: CDR1 LGHNA, CDR2 YSLEER. The CDR3 runs 17 residues. V lost 0 bases and J 4 bases, leaving 15 bases between the germline ends. CDR3 DNA sequence: TGCGCCAGCAGCCAAGATCTCGCTGTCCCGGGCACCGGGGAGCTGTTTTTT. This codes for CASSQDLAVPGTGELFF.

This chain connects TRBV9 to TRBJ2-5; 7 bases line up with TRBD2. This CDR3 is 17 amino acids long. The germline V gene encodes CDR1 SGDLS and CDR2 YYNGEE. V gave up 2 bases and J gave up 5 bases; unmatched junction bases: 15. CDR3 region: CASSVSTGPGGGETQYF. CDR3 DNA: TGTGCCAGCAGCGTCTCTACTGGTCCGGGGGGAGGGGAGACCCAGTACTTC.

The V call is TRBV7-3, the J call TRBJ2-2, with TRBD2 as a possible D gene (5 bases). The CDR3 is 13 residues long. With 8 bases removed from V and 4 bases from J, the gap between germline ends came to 11 bases. CDR1 SGHTA and CDR2 FQGTGA come from the germline V gene. The CDR3 DNA reads TGTGCCAGCTCGAGGGCGGGCACCGGGGAGCTGTTTTTT. It is translated as CASSRAGTGELFF.

The rearrangement uses TRBV4-1 and TRBJ2-2, with TRBD2 matching over 13 bases. The germline V gene encodes CDR1 MGHRA and CDR2 YSYEKL. The CDR3 loop spans 15 amino acids. V lost 4 bases and J lost 7; bases outside the gene matches: 3. The CDR3 is CASSLGLAGIGELFF. Written as DNA, the CDR3 is TGCGCCAGCAGCCTGGGACTAGCGGGAATCGGGGAGCTGTTTTTT.

The V gene is TRBV11-3, the J gene TRBJ2-7; TRBD1 agrees at 7 bases. The CDR3 has 12 residues. V was pared by 6 bases and J by 2 bases, with 1 base of the junction left unmatched. Germline assignment: CDR1 SGHNT and CDR2 YENEEA. CDR3 DNA sequence: TGTGCCAGCAGTACAGGGGCCTACGAGCAGTACTTC. Protein product: CASSTGAYEQYF.

The genes are TRBV7-2 and TRBJ1-2; no definite D call. This CDR3 is 13 amino acids long. V lost 2 bases to trimming and J lost 7 bases, with 11 bases between them. Germline V gene data show CDR1 as SGHTA and CDR2 as FQGNSA. CDR3 amino acids: CASSLISLSGYTF. For the CDR3, the DNA is TGTGCCAGCAGCTTAATTAGTCTGAGTGGCTACACCTTC.

This clone appeared a single time. The chain employs TRBV13 and TRBJ1-4, with 8 bases that match TRBD1. Trimming took 0 bases from V and 6 from J; bases not matched to a gene: 3. This CDR3 is built from 15 residues. Germline V gene lookup returns CDR1 PRHDT and CDR2 FYEKMQ (reference sequence). CDR3 nucleotide sequence: TGTGCCAGCAGCTTAGGAAACAGGGGGGATGAAAAACTGTTTTTT. Its protein is CASSLGNRGDEKLFF.

The V gene is TRBV27, the J gene TRBJ1-3; the D is unclear. CDR3 length: 13 amino acids. The germline V gene has CDR1 MNHEY and CDR2 SMNVEV (reference sequence). V lost 6 bases and J lost 4, with 10 bases in between. Here the CDR3 reads CASRSRLGNTIYF. The CDR3 coding sequence is TGTGCCAGCAGATCTCGACTGGGAAACACCATATATTTT.

This clone was found a few times. J is TRBJ1-2 and V is TRBV6-5, with a weak D call TRBD1 (6 bases). The CDR3 covers 14 residues. With 7 bases removed from V and 6 bases from J, the gap between germline ends came to 18 bases. From germline, CDR1 is MNHEY and CDR2 SVGAGI. Here the CDR3 DNA reads TGTGCCAGCAACGAGGACAGCAGAAGGAATGGCTACACCTTC. Protein: CASNEDSRRNGYTF.

The table lists this clone with a few counts. The genes are TRBV7-8 and TRBJ2-1, with TRBD2 matching 11 bases. The CDR3 runs 17 residues. V was clipped by 0 bases and J by 9 bases; unmatched bases: 10. Germline loops: CDR1 SGHVS, CDR2 FQNEAQ. The CDR3 DNA reads as TGTGCCAGCAGCTTAGCGCTTATAGCGGGGGGGCTCGGTGAGCAGTTCTTC. Its translation is CASSLALIAGGLGEQFF. Complete variable domain (other parts from reference TRBV7-8 and TRBJ2-1): GAGVSQSPRYKVAKRGQDVALRCDPISGHVSLFWYQQALGQGPEFLTYFQNEAQLDKSGLPSDRFFAERPEGSVSTLKIQRTQQEDSAVYLCASSLALIAGGLGEQFFGPGTRLTVL.

J is TRBJ2-5 and V is TRBV7-9, with 13 bases lining up with TRBD2. Looked up from germline, CDR1 is SEHNR and CDR2 is FQNEAQ (reference sequence). CDR3 size: 16 residues. V trimming: 3 bases; J trimming: 4 bases; junction bases outside the gene matches: 5. DNA of the CDR3: TGTGCCAGCAGCTTGGGACTAGCGGGAAGTAGAGAGACCCAGTACTTC. Its protein product is CASSLGLAGSRETQYF.

The chain carries TRBV7-8 and TRBJ2-1; perhaps TRBD2 as D (5 bases). The length of the CDR3 is 13 residues. The germline V and J ends were trimmed by 5 bases and 7 bases, with 12 bases remaining between them. CDR1 and CDR2 from the germline V gene are SGHVS and FQNEAQ. CDR3 residues: CASSPLARNEQFF. CDR3 nucleotide sequence: TGTGCCAGCAGCCCGTTAGCGAGAAATGAGCAGTTCTTC.